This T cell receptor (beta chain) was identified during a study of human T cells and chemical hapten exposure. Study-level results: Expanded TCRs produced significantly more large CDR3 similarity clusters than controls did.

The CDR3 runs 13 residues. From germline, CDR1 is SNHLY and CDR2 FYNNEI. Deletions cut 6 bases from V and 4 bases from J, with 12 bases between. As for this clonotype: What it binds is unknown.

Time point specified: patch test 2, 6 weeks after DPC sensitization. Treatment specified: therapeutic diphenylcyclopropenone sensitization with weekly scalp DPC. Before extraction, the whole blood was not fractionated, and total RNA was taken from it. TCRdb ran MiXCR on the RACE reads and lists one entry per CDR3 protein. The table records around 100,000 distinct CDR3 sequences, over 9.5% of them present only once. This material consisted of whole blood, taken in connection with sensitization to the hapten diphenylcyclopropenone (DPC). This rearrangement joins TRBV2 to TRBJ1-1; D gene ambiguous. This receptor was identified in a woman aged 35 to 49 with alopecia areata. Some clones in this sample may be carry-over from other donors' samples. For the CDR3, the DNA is TGTGCCAGCAGGTCGAGGGTGAGCACTGAAGCTTTCTTT. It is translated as CASRSRVSTEAFF. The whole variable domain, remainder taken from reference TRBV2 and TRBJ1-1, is EPEVTQTPSHQVTQMGQEVILRCVPISNHLYFYWYRQILGQKVEFLVSFYNNEISEKSEIFDDQFSVERPDGSNFTLKIRSTKLEDSAMYFCASRSRVSTEAFFGQGTRLTVV.